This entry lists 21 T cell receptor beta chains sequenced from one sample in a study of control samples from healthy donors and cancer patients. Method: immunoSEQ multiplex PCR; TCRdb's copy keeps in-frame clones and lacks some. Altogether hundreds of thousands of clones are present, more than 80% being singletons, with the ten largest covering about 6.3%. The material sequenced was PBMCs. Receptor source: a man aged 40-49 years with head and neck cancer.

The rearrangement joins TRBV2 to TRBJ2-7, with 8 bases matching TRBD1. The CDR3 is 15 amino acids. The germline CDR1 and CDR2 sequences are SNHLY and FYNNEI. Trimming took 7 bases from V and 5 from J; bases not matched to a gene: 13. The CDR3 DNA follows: TGTGCCAGCAATGGATGGACAGGGCTTAACGACGAGCAGTACTTC. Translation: CASNGWTGLNDEQYF.

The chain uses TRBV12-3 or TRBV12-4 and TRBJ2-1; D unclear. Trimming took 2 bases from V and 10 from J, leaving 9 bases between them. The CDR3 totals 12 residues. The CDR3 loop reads CASSLYFWEQFF. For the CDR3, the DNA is TGTGCCAGCAGTTTATACTTCTGGGAGCAGTTCTTC.

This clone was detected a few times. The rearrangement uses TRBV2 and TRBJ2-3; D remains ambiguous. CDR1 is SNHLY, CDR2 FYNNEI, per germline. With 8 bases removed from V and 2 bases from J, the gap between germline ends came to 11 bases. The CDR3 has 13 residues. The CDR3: CASQTPYTDTQYF. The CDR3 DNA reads TGTGCCAGCCAAACTCCTTACACAGATACGCAGTATTTT.

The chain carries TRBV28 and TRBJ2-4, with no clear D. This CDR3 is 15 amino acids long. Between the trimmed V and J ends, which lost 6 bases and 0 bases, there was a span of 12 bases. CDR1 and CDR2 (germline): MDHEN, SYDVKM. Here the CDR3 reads CASSSTHVAKNIQYF. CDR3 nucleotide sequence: TGTGCCAGCAGCTCCACACACGTAGCCAAAAACATTCAGTACTTC.

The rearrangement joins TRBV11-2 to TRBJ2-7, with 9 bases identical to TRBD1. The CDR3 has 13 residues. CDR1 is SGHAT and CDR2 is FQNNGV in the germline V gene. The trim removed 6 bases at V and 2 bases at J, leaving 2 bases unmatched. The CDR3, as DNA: TGTGCCAGCAGGCGGACAGGGGCCTACGAGCAGTACTTC. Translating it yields CASRRTGAYEQYF.

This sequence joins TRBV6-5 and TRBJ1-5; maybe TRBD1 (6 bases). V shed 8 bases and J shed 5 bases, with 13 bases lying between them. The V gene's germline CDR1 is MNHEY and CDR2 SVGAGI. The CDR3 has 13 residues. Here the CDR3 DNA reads TGTGCCAGCCATCAGGGGAGGGATCAGCCCCAGCATTTT. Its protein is CASHQGRDQPQHF.

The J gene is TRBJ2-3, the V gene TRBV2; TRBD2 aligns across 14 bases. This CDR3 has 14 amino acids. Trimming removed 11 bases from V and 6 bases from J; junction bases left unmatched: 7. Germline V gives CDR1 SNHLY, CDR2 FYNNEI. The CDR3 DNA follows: TGTGCCGGCACCTGGACTAGCGGGGGGGATACGCAGTATTTT. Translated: CAGTWTSGGDTQYF. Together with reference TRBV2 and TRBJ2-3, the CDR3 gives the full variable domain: EPEVTQTPSHQVTQMGQEVILRCVPISNHLYFYWYRQILGQKVEFLVSFYNNEISEKSEIFDDQFSVERPDGSNFTLKIRSTKLEDSAMYFCAGTWTSGGDTQYFGPGTRLTVL.

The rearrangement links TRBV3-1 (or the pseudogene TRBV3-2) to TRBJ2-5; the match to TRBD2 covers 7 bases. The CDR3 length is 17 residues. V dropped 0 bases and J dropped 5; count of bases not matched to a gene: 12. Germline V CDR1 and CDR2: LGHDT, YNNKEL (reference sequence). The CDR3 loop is CASSQDLSGTPSETQYF. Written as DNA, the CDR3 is TGTGCCAGCAGCCAAGATCTAAGCGGGACGCCCTCGGAGACCCAGTACTTC.

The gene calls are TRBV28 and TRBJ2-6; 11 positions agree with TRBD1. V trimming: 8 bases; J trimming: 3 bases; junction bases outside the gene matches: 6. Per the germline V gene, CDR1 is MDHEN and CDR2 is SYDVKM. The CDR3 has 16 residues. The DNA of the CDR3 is TGTGCCAGCGGCGGACAGGGGGCCTATGGGGCCAACGTCCTGACTTTC. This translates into CASGGQGAYGANVLTF.

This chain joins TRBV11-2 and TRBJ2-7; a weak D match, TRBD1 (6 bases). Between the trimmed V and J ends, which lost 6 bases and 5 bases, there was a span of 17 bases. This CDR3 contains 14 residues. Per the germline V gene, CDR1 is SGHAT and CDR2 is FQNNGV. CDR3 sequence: CASRNRTDQDEQYF. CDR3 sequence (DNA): TGTGCCAGCAGAAATAGGACAGATCAGGACGAGCAGTACTTC. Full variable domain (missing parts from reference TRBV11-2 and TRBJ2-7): EAGVAQSPRYKIIEKRQSVAFWCNPISGHATLYWYQQILGQGPKLLIQFQNNGVVDDSQLPKDRFSAERLKGVDSTLKIQPAKLEDSAVYLCASRNRTDQDEQYFGPGTRLTVT.

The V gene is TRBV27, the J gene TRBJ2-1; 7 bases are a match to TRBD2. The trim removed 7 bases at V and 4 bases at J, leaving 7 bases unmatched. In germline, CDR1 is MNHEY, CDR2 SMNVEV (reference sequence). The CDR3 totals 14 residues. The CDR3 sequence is CASTDGGIYNEQFF. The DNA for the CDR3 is TGTGCCAGCACCGACGGGGGGATATACAATGAGCAGTTCTTC.

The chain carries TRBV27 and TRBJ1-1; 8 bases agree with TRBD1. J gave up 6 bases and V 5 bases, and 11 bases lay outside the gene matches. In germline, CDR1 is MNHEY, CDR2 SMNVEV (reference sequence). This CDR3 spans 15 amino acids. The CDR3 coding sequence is TGTGCCAGCAGTCTGAAGACAGGGGAGAGGGCTGAAGCTTTCTTT. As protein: CASSLKTGERAEAFF.

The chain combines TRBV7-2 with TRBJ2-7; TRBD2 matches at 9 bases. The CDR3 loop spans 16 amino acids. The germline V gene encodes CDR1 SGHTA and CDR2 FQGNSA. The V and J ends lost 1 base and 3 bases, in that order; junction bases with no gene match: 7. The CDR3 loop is CASSLGLAGALYEQYF. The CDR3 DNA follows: TGTGCCAGCAGCTTAGGATTAGCGGGAGCTCTCTACGAGCAGTACTTC.

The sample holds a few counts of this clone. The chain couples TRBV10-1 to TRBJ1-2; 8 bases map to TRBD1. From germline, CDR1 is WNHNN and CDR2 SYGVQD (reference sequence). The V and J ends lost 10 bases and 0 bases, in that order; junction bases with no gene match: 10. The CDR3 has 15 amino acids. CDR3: CAKGPRTGTNYGYTF. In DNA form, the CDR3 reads TGCGCCAAGGGACCGAGGACAGGGACTAACTATGGCTACACCTTC.

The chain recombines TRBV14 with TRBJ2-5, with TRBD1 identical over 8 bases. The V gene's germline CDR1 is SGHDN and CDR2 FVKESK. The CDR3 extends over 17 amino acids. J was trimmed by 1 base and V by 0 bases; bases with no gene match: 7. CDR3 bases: TGTGCCAGCAGCCAAGACGGACAGGGATGGTCCCAAGAGACCCAGTACTTC. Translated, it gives CASSQDGQGWSQETQYF. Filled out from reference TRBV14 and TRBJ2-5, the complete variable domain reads EAGVTQFPSHSVIEKGQTVTLRCDPISGHDNLYWYRRVMGKEIKFLLHFVKESKQDESGMPNNRFLAERTGGTYSTLKVQPAELEDSGVYFCASSQDGQGWSQETQYFGPGTRLLVL.

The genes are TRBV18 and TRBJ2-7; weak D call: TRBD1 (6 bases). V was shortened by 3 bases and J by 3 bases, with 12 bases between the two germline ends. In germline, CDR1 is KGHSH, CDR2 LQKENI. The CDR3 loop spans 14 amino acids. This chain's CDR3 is CASSPLGHNYEQYF. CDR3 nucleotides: TGTGCCAGCTCACCCCTGGGACACAACTACGAGCAGTACTTC.

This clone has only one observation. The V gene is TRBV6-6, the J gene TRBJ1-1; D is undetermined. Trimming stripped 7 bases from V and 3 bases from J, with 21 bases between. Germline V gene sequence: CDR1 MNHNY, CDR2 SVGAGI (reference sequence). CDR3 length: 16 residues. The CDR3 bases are TGTGCCAGCACCCCCATGTCCCAGGTCTTGGACACTGAAGCTTTCTTT. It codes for CASTPMSQVLDTEAFF.

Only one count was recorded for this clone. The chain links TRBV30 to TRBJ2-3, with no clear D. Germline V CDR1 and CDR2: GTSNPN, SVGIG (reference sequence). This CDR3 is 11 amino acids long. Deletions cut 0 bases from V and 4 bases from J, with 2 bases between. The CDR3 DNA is TGTGCCTGGAGTGTTTCAGATACGCAGTATTTT. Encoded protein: CAWSVSDTQYF. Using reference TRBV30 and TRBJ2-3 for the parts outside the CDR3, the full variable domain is SQTIHQWPATLVQPVGSPLSLECTVEGTSNPNLYWYRQAAGRGLQLLFYSVGIGQISSEVPQNLSASRPQDRQFILSSKKLLLSDSGFYLCAWSVSDTQYFGPGTRLTVL.

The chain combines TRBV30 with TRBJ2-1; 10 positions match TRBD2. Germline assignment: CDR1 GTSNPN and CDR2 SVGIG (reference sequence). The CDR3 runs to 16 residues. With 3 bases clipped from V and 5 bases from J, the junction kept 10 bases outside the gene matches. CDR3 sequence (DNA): TGTGCCTGGAGCGCCTGGACCGGGACTAGCGACAATGAGCAGTTCTTC. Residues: CAWSAWTGTSDNEQFF.

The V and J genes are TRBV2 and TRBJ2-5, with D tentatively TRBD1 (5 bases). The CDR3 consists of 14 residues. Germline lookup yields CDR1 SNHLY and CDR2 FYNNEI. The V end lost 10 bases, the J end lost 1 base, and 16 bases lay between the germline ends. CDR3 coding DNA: TGTGCCACCAGGACAAGTTCAGGCCAAGAGACCCAGTACTTC. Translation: CATRTSSGQETQYF.

The CDR3 loop is CATSRDRNSYGYTF. The DNA for the CDR3 is TGTGCCACCAGCAGAGACAGGAACTCCTATGGCTACACCTTC. This chain connects TRBV15 to TRBJ1-2; D unresolved. Germline V gene lookup returns CDR1 LNHNV and CDR2 YYDKDF (reference sequence). This CDR3 has 14 amino acids. V was shortened by 0 bases and J by 4 bases, with 9 bases between the two germline ends.